This T cell receptor beta chain was identified during a study of cytomegalovirus exposure and HLA in healthy donors. Findings of the study overall: A link between a missense DCLRE1C variant and TCR beta V- and J-gene trimming emerged from a later analysis. The study designated 164 TCR beta chains cytomegalovirus-associated.

This PCR relied on a set of 60 Vbeta primers and 13 Jbeta primers. Sequencing used immunoSEQ multiplex PCR; TCRdb keeps in-frame clones, though not all of them. The sample consists of 80,000 to 100,000 clones, over 60% of them appearing once. Regarding this clone: Its antigen is still unknown.

Trimming removed 1 base from V and 7 bases from J, with 8 bases in between. The CDR3 runs 13 residues. Germline V gene data show CDR1 as SGHVS and CDR2 as FQNEAQ. Material: PBMCs. The chain uses TRBV7-8 and TRBJ1-5; D is unresolved. The origin of this receptor is a male donor in good health and CMV-seropositive. CDR3 sequence: CASSLDREQPQHF. The CDR3 DNA follows: TGTGCCAGCAGCTTAGATCGGGAACAGCCCCAGCATTTT. The whole variable domain, remainder taken from reference TRBV7-8 and TRBJ1-5, is GAGVSQSPRYKVAKRGQDVALRCDPISGHVSLFWYQQALGQGPEFLTYFQNEAQLDKSGLPSDRFFAERPEGSVSTLKIQRTQQEDSAVYLCASSLDREQPQHFGDGTRLSIL.